The present TCR beta chain was sequenced within a study of PD-1 blockade in mismatch repair-deficient tumors. Study-wide results and caveats: Tumor-resident clones, often undetectable pretreatment in blood, expanded then contracted after pembrolizumab.

All patients were mismatch repair deficient, assessed by either PCR or immunohistochemistry. Method: immunoSEQ multiplex PCR; TCRdb's copy keeps in-frame clones and lacks some. The sample records nearly 25,000 clones, 83% being singletons. From germline, CDR1 is KGHSH and CDR2 LQKENI. The CDR3 has 12 residues. The V gene lost 2 bases and the J gene lost 8 bases, with 7 bases spanning the gap. This clone was recorded only once. Its antigen is not identified. The V call is TRBV18, the J call TRBJ2-1; possibly TRBD1 for D (5 bases). The sequence was obtained from an adult with mismatch repair-deficient cancer. This material consisted of peripheral blood, taken 12 weeks after starting pembrolizumab. CDR3 loop: CASSPWGDEQFF. Here the CDR3 DNA reads TGTGCCAGCTCACCATGGGGCGATGAGCAGTTCTTC.